Presented here are 13 T cell receptor beta chains from one specimen sequenced in a study of OX40 agonist ivuxolimab in advanced cancers. Profiled with immunoSEQ multiplex PCR; TCRdb holds only in-frame clones, not every one. The table records tens of thousands of clones, 70% to 90% of them present only once. This specimen consisted of CD4+ or CD8+ T cells sorted from blood, obtained in a trial of the OX40 agonist ivuxolimab. These receptors were obtained from an adult with an advanced solid tumor such as melanoma, head and neck, liver or kidney cancer.

The CDR3 DNA sequence: TGTGCCAGCAGCTCGCTTGACCTCGGGGCCAACGTCCTGACTTTC. This encodes CASSSLDLGANVLTF. The chain has TRBV7-3 and TRBJ2-6, with D uncertain. The CDR3 extends over 15 amino acids. Germline lookup yields CDR1 SGHTA and CDR2 FQGTGA. V dropped 4 bases and J dropped 4 bases, with 11 bases sitting between them. Full variable domain (remainder filled in from reference TRBV7-3 and TRBJ2-6): GAGVSQTPSNKVTEKGKYVELRCDPISGHTALYWYRQSLGQGPEFLIYFQGTGAADDSGLPNDRFFAVRPEGSVSTLKIQRTERGDSAVYLCASSSLDLGANVLTFGAGSRLTVL.

The rearrangement uses TRBV29-1 and TRBJ1-3; unclear D gene. With 5 bases removed from V and 3 bases from J, the gap between germline ends came to 11 bases. The germline CDR1 and CDR2 sequences are SQVTM and ANQGSEA. The length of the CDR3 is 13 residues. CDR3 sequence: CSVNIGGGNTIYF. The CDR3 DNA follows: TGCAGCGTTAACATCGGAGGTGGAAACACCATATATTTT.

The chain recombines TRBV4-1 with TRBJ2-2; D gene uncertain. With 4 bases removed from V and 4 bases from J, the gap between germline ends came to 7 bases. Per germline, CDR1 MGHRA and CDR2 YSYEKL. The CDR3 length is 13 residues. The CDR3 region is CASSRIGTGELFF. Here the CDR3 DNA reads TGCGCCAGCAGCCGGATAGGCACCGGGGAGCTGTTTTTT.

This clone was detected only a few times. The chain links TRBV7-3 to TRBJ2-2; TRBD1 matches at 7 bases. The CDR3 totals 17 residues. Trimming removed 1 base from V and 1 base from J; junction bases left unmatched: 6. Germline V CDR1 and CDR2: SGHTA, FQGTGA. The CDR3 region has the DNA TGTGCCAGCAGCTTAATACCACAGGGGTTGAACACCGGGGAGCTGTTTTTT. Translation gives CASSLIPQGLNTGELFF.

J is TRBJ2-7 and V is TRBV27, with 8 bases fitting TRBD2. The junction had 4 bases not matched to a gene; V was cut back by 6 bases and J by 3 bases. Germline V gene sequence: CDR1 MNHEY, CDR2 SMNVEV (reference sequence). The CDR3 runs to 13 residues. CDR3 DNA sequence: TGTGCCAGCAGGGCGGCGGGGGGCTACGAGCAGTACTTC. This sequence encodes CASRAAGGYEQYF.

The genes are TRBV28 and TRBJ2-1; perhaps TRBD2 as D (5 bases). Germline V CDR1 and CDR2: MDHEN, SYDVKM. V was shortened by 5 bases and J by 0 bases, with 11 bases between the two germline ends. The CDR3 spans 15 residues. CDR3: CASSEGGSSYNEQFF. The DNA of the CDR3 is TGTGCCAGCAGTGAAGGTGGGAGCTCCTACAATGAGCAGTTCTTC.

The chain has TRBV28 and TRBJ1-2, with 10 bases fitting TRBD1. CDR1 MDHEN and CDR2 SYDVKM come from the germline V gene. There are 15 residues in the CDR3. Losses at the gene ends were 5 bases for V and 3 bases for J; bases not matched to a gene: 6. CDR3 loop: CASSPGTGVDYGYTF. In DNA, the CDR3 is TGTGCCAGCAGTCCCGGGACAGGGGTTGACTATGGCTACACCTTC.

The chain joins TRBV7-2 to TRBJ1-2; the D gene is possibly TRBD1 (6 bases). Germline CDR1 and CDR2: SGHTA and FQGNSA. V gave up 1 base and J gave up 5 bases, with 14 bases separating them. This CDR3 region has 15 residues. CDR3 in amino acids: CASSLDVGAIYGYTF. In DNA, the CDR3 is TGTGCCAGCAGCTTAGACGTGGGGGCGATTTATGGCTACACCTTC.

J is TRBJ2-7 and V is TRBV7-2; D is perhaps TRBD2 (6 bases). CDR1 SGHTA and CDR2 FQGNSA come from the germline V gene. The V end was cut by 1 base, the J end by 2 bases, with 9 bases between. CDR3 length: 14 amino acids. CDR3 protein: CASSLGGATYEQYF. In nucleotides, the CDR3 is TGTGCCAGCAGCTTAGGCGGGGCCACCTACGAGCAGTACTTC.

V usage is TRBV18 and J usage is TRBJ1-6, with D perhaps TRBD1 (5 bases). The V gene lost 6 bases and the J gene lost 3 bases, with 12 bases spanning the gap. Germline V gene data show CDR1 as KGHSH and CDR2 as LQKENI. The CDR3 is made up of 15 amino acids. Written as DNA, the CDR3 is TGTGCCAGCTCCGTTCAGGGAAACTATAATTCACCCCTCCACTTT. Amino acid sequence: CASSVQGNYNSPLHF.

The chain employs TRBV6-1 and TRBJ1-1, with D unclear. The CDR3 length is 15 residues. Trimming cost V 3 bases and J 1 base, with 12 bases left between them. CDR1 and CDR2 (germline): MNHNS, SASEGT. CDR3 DNA: TGTGCCAGCAGTGACATACAGAGACCGAACACTGAAGCTTTCTTT. It codes for CASSDIQRPNTEAFF.

V gene TRBV10-1 combines with J gene TRBJ2-5, with D unresolved. Per germline, CDR1 WNHNN and CDR2 SYGVQD (reference sequence). The V end was cut by 7 bases, the J end by 2 bases, with 8 bases between. The CDR3 totals 12 residues. The DNA for the CDR3 is TGCGCCAGCACGGTTCCACAAGAGACCCAGTACTTC. Protein product: CASTVPQETQYF.

The rearrangement uses TRBV11-3 and TRBJ2-7, with a possible D match to TRBD1 (6 bases). Germline CDR1 and CDR2: SGHNT and YENEEA. The CDR3 has 13 residues. With 5 bases removed from V and 2 bases from J, the gap between germline ends came to 10 bases. The CDR3 here is CASSPRDTYEQYF. CDR3 DNA sequence: TGTGCCAGCAGCCCAAGGGACACCTACGAGCAGTACTTC.